This T cell receptor beta chain is from a study of cytomegalovirus exposure and HLA in healthy donors. Study conclusions and caveats: Later work showed greater clonal expansion in HLA-associated TCR beta chains than in equally common others. Reports indicated that the classifier achieved high specificity and sensitivity in diagnosing cytomegalovirus status. Roughly even sequencing depth across donors was the assumption behind the presence/absence analyses.

V was clipped by 4 bases and J by 5 bases; unmatched bases: 7. The CDR3 spans 15 residues. Germline V gene data show CDR1 as SGHRS and CDR2 as YFSETQ. The PCR had 60 Vbeta and 13 Jbeta primers. TCRdb keeps only in-frame clones here, not all; method: immunoSEQ multiplex PCR. The table shows approximately 100,000 clones, with around two thirds occurring only once. This clone was counted once. Its specificity is not known. This chain links TRBV5-1 with TRBJ2-7; 12 bases are a match to TRBD1. What was sequenced was PBMCs. This receptor was identified in a man under 40 in good health and CMV-seronegative. In DNA form, the CDR3 reads TGCGCCAGCAGCCCTGGGGGGACAGGGGGCGACGAGCAGTACTTC. It translates to CASSPGGTGGDEQYF. Complete variable domain (other parts from reference TRBV5-1 and TRBJ2-7): KAGVTQTPRYLIKTRGQQVTLSCSPISGHRSVSWYQQTPGQGLQFLFEYFSETQRNKGNFPGRFSGRQFSNSRSEMNVSTLELGDSALYLCASSPGGTGGDEQYFGPGTRLTVT.